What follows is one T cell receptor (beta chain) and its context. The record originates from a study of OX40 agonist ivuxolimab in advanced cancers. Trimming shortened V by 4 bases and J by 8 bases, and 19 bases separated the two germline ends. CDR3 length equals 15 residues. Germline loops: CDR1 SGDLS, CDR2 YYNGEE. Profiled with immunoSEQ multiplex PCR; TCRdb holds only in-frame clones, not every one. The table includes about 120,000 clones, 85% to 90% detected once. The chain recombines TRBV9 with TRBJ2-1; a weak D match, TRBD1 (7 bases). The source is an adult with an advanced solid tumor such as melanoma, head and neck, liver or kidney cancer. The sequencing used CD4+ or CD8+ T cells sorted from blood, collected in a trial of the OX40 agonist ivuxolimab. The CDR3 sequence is CASSPYQGGRHEQFF. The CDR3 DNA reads TGTGCCAGCAGCCCATACCAGGGGGGCCGGCATGAGCAGTTCTTC.